The T cell receptor (beta chain) described here comes from a study of T cell changes during pregnancy in multiple sclerosis. The CDR3 has 19 amino acids. Germline V gives CDR1 SGHRS, CDR2 YFSETQ. V lost 0 bases and J lost 2; bases outside the gene matches: 12. Only in-frame clones appear in the TCRdb table, and some are missing; sequencing was by immunoSEQ multiplex PCR. The repertoire consists of under 85,000 clones, with 90% to 95% occurring once and the leading ten covering around 0.2%. The material sequenced was CD4+ T cells from peripheral blood mononuclear cells, taken before pregnancy. The chain has TRBV5-1 and TRBJ2-1; 9 nucleotides align to TRBD2. The receptor's source is a female donor with multiple sclerosis, enrolled in a pregnancy study. In nucleotides, the CDR3 is TGCGCCAGCAGCTTGGCCCCCGGTTGGGGCGGGAGGGCCTACAATGAGCAGTTCTTC. Translating it yields CASSLAPGWGGRAYNEQFF.